The rows below give T cell receptor beta chains drawn from one sample of a study of T-cell reconstitution after alpha-beta-depleted transplantation in children. TCRdb itself ran the PCR reads through MiXCR, one entry per CDR3 protein. The profile covers about a million distinct CDR3 sequences, with 25% to 30% appearing a single time and about 28% taken by the ten largest. The sample consisted of PBMCs, mostly from graft donor cells, taken 360 days after TCRalphabeta/CD19-depleted stem cell transplant. The receptors were gathered from a boy younger than two who had a stem cell transplant for SCID, so the T cells may come from the graft donor. Each CDR3 is given without its conserved first and last residue. Fields, in order: CDR3 protein, V gene, CDR3 length.

cdr3_aa: ASSLLGDPPETQY; v_call: TRBV12-3/TRBV12-4; cdr3_length: 13
cdr3_aa: ASSFVLGSYNEQF; v_call: TRBV12-3/TRBV12-4; cdr3_length: 13
cdr3_aa: ASSQDGGAFSYEQY; v_call: TRBV3-1; cdr3_length: 14
cdr3_aa: SVNKRDRGRNEQF; v_call: TRBV29-1; cdr3_length: 13
cdr3_aa: ASSLEGGPPHEQF; v_call: TRBV5-1; cdr3_length: 13
cdr3_aa: ASSFFGRGSYEQY; v_call: TRBV12-3/TRBV12-4; cdr3_length: 13
cdr3_aa: SATLGGADTQY; v_call: TRBV20-1; cdr3_length: 11
cdr3_aa: ASSFSGLTDTEAF; v_call: TRBV12-3/TRBV12-4; cdr3_length: 13
cdr3_aa: ASNPKSSYNEQF; v_call: TRBV7-2; cdr3_length: 12
cdr3_aa: ASTYSGLAGYWRGNEQF; v_call: TRBV6-2/TRBV6-3; cdr3_length: 17
cdr3_aa: ASLTNRKY; v_call: TRBV6-2/TRBV6-3; cdr3_length: 8
cdr3_aa: ASRITGRAYNEQF; v_call: TRBV28; cdr3_length: 13
cdr3_aa: AIRRQGEDGYT; v_call: TRBV10-3; cdr3_length: 11
cdr3_aa: ASSLRLAGGDTQY; v_call: TRBV27; cdr3_length: 13
cdr3_aa: SAERNYGYT; v_call: TRBV29-1; cdr3_length: 9
cdr3_aa: ASSYWKVETQY; v_call: TRBV12-3/TRBV12-4; cdr3_length: 11
cdr3_aa: ASSLWDRDGYT; v_call: TRBV28; cdr3_length: 11
cdr3_aa: AIGPGAAYNEQF; v_call: TRBV28; cdr3_length: 12
cdr3_aa: SATPDTGELF; v_call: TRBV20-1; cdr3_length: 10
cdr3_aa: ASSPHPGGVSYNEQF; v_call: TRBV12-3/TRBV12-4; cdr3_length: 15
cdr3_aa: ATSSRLDNEQF; v_call: TRBV15; cdr3_length: 11
cdr3_aa: ASSRTGGFGYT; v_call: TRBV7-9; cdr3_length: 11
cdr3_aa: ASSLFRGRSYEQY; v_call: TRBV7-9; cdr3_length: 13
cdr3_aa: ASRTNGGQTYNEQF; v_call: TRBV10-2; cdr3_length: 14
cdr3_aa: ASSLAQLLAGARDNEQF; v_call: TRBV7-8; cdr3_length: 17
cdr3_aa: ATSRERGTSGGNEQY; v_call: TRBV15; cdr3_length: 15
cdr3_aa: ASSLEAGGGTEAF; v_call: TRBV12-3/TRBV12-4; cdr3_length: 13
cdr3_aa: ASSVGQLYEQY; v_call: TRBV10-3; cdr3_length: 11
cdr3_aa: ATSDGHTQY; v_call: TRBV24-1; cdr3_length: 9
cdr3_aa: SVLPGRGEQY; v_call: TRBV29-1; cdr3_length: 10
cdr3_aa: ASSQGRGYPPLH; v_call: TRBV4-1; cdr3_length: 12
cdr3_aa: ASSQRGGIPYNEQF; v_call: TRBV4-3; cdr3_length: 14
cdr3_aa: ASSTSGGTYEQY; v_call: TRBV6-5; cdr3_length: 12
cdr3_aa: ASTRGLIVYEQY; v_call: TRBV2; cdr3_length: 12
cdr3_aa: ASSFDTNTEAF; v_call: TRBV5-5; cdr3_length: 11
cdr3_aa: ATSRGGGSYEQY; v_call: TRBV10-3; cdr3_length: 12
cdr3_aa: ASSLSQGGHNEQF; v_call: TRBV5-1; cdr3_length: 13
cdr3_aa: ASQRTTQETQY; v_call: TRBV7-2; cdr3_length: 11
cdr3_aa: SAQRGGPVLGTDTQY; v_call: TRBV20-1; cdr3_length: 15
cdr3_aa: ASSLEGGLVTDTQY; v_call: TRBV7-2; cdr3_length: 14
cdr3_aa: ASSLPLAVTDTQY; v_call: TRBV7-3; cdr3_length: 13
cdr3_aa: ASSLPGMGGRTDTQY; v_call: TRBV5-1; cdr3_length: 15
cdr3_aa: ASSHPARNQPQH; v_call: TRBV4-1; cdr3_length: 12
cdr3_aa: ASSAKYPRDRGRYEQY; v_call: TRBV19; cdr3_length: 16
cdr3_aa: SGFSGGAYNEQF; v_call: TRBV29-1; cdr3_length: 12
cdr3_aa: ASSFGQFTDTQY; v_call: TRBV27; cdr3_length: 12
cdr3_aa: ASIRGGTSYEQY; v_call: TRBV10-2; cdr3_length: 12
cdr3_aa: ASSGGDRIYEQY; v_call: TRBV2; cdr3_length: 12
cdr3_aa: SAKDGGAQPQH; v_call: TRBV20-1; cdr3_length: 11
cdr3_aa: ASSWSGVEQF; v_call: TRBV6-5; cdr3_length: 10
cdr3_aa: ASSLGRLAGRDTQY; v_call: TRBV7-2; cdr3_length: 14
cdr3_aa: ASSKQRTGALYEQY; v_call: TRBV5-1; cdr3_length: 14
cdr3_aa: ASSVPGQEAETQY; v_call: TRBV12-3/TRBV12-4; cdr3_length: 13
cdr3_aa: SVERDSGETQY; v_call: TRBV29-1; cdr3_length: 11
cdr3_aa: ASSQPRPGFSGNTIY; v_call: TRBV4-2; cdr3_length: 15
cdr3_aa: ASSTGLAGRNNEQF; v_call: TRBV5-1; cdr3_length: 14
cdr3_aa: ASSLGSRMVTRETQY; v_call: TRBV7-2; cdr3_length: 15
cdr3_aa: SARDANGKRAF; v_call: TRBV20-1; cdr3_length: 11
cdr3_aa: ASSPGQSNTGELF; v_call: TRBV5-1; cdr3_length: 13
cdr3_aa: ASSLAQDRGIKMGETQY; v_call: TRBV28; cdr3_length: 17